The present T cell receptor beta chain was sequenced within a study of cytomegalovirus exposure and HLA in healthy donors. Turning to this clone: As yet, its antigen is unknown.

Study results and caveats: In all likelihood, a cluster of highly shared sequence variants was a sequencing artifact.

The CDR3 consists of 16 residues. The germline V gene has CDR1 SGHVS and CDR2 FNYEAQ. V lost 3 bases and J lost 7; bases outside the gene matches: 11. A multiplex PCR was run with 60 Vbeta primers and 13 Jbeta primers. Sequencing used immunoSEQ multiplex PCR; TCRdb keeps in-frame clones, though not all of them. This sample's table reports fewer than 150,000 clones. The source of this sequence is a woman in her sixties in good health and CMV-seronegative. This chain connects TRBV7-6 to TRBJ2-1, with 8 bases fitting TRBD2. Sequences were obtained from PBMCs. CDR3 DNA: TGTGCCAGCAGCTTTGCCCGAGCGGGAGCCCTAAATGAGCAGTTCTTC. Protein: CASSFARAGALNEQFF.